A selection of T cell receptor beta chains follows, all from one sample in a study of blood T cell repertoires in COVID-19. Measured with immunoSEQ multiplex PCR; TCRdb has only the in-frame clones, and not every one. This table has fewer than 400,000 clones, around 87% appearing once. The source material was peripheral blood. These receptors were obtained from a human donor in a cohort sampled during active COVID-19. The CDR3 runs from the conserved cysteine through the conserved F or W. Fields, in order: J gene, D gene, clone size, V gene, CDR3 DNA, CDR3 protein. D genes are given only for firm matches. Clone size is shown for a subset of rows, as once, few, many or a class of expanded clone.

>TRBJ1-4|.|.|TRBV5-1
TGCGCCAGCAGCTTGAACGGGGATGGTGATGAAAAACTGTTTTTT
CASSLNGDGDEKLFF
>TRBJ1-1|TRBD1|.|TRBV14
TGTGCCAGCAGCCAATGGACAGGGGGTAGGAACACTGAAGCTTTCTTT
CASSQWTGGRNTEAFF
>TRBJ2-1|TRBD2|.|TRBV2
TGTGCCAGCAGTGTGGGGACTAGCCTCTACAATGAGCAGTTCTTC
CASSVGTSLYNEQFF
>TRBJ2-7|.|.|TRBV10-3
TGTGCCATCAGTCCCACCTACGAGCAGTACTTC
CAISPTYEQYF
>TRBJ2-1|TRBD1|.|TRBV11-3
TGTGCCAGCAGCTTACGACAGGGGGCAGGGAATGAGCAGTTCTTC
CASSLRQGAGNEQFF
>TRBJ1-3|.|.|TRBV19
TGTGCCAGTATTCCAGACTCTGGAAACACCATATATTTT
CASIPDSGNTIYF
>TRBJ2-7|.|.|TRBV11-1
TGTGCCAGCAGCTTGACAGTGCCTGGGGACTACGAGCAGTACTTC
CASSLTVPGDYEQYF
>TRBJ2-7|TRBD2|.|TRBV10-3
TGTGCCATCAGTGACCCGGGACTAGCGGGATCTGCGGGTGAGCAGTACTTC
CAISDPGLAGSAGEQYF
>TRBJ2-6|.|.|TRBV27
TGTGCCAGCAAAGCATTGACTGGGGCCAACGTCCTGACTTTC
CASKALTGANVLTF
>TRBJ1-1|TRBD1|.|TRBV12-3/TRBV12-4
TGTGCCAGTAGAGGGGGCGAAAACACTGAAGCTTTCTTT
CASRGGENTEAFF
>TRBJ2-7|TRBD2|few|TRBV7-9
TGTGCCAGCAGCTCCGGGACTAGCGGTTACGAGCAGTACTTC
CASSSGTSGYEQYF
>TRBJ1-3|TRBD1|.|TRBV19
TGTGCCAGTAGTAATACAGGGGCTGGAAACACCATATATTTT
CASSNTGAGNTIYF
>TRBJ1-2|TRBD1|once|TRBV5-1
TGCGCCAGCAGCTGGGGGACAGGAGACAACTATGGCTACACCTTC
CASSWGTGDNYGYTF
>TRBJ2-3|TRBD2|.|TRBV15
TGTGCCACCAGCAGAACTAGCCCTGGACTAGCGGGAGCCCGGGATACGCAGTATTTT
CATSRTSPGLAGARDTQYF
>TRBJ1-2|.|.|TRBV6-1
TGTGCCAGCAGTGAAGTCGAGGCGTTGGGTGGCTACACCTTC
CASSEVEALGGYTF
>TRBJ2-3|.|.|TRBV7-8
TGTGCCAGCAGTCGGGAGGATACGCAGTATTTT
CASSREDTQYF
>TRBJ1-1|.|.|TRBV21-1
TGTGCCAGCAGCAAAGTAGGGGGCAGGGGGGTCGACACTGAAGCTTTCTTT
CASSKVGGRGVDTEAFF
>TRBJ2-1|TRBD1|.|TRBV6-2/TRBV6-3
TGTGCCAGCAGTGGCCGGGACAGCGATGAGCAGTTCTTC
CASSGRDSDEQFF
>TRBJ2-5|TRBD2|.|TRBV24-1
TGTGCCACCAGTGATAGAAGGACTAGTACAGAGACCCAGTACTTC
CATSDRRTSTETQYF
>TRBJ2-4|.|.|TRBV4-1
TGCGCCAGCAGCCAAGTTGGGGGCGGCATTCAGTACTTC
CASSQVGGGIQYF
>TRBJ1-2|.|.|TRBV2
TGTGCCAGCAGCGTCGCTAACTATGGCTACACCTTC
CASSVANYGYTF
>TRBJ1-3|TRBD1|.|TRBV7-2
TGTGCCAGCAGCCTTGGACAGGGAACATCTGGAAACACCATATATTTT
CASSLGQGTSGNTIYF
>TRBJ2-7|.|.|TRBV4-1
TGCGCCAGCAGCCACCCGGGAACCTACGAGCAGTACTTC
CASSHPGTYEQYF
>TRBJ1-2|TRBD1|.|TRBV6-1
TGTGCCAGCAGTGACACAGGGGAAATAGAGTATGGCTACACCTTC
CASSDTGEIEYGYTF
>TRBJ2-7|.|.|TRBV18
TGTGCCAGCTCACCCGCTAGCGAATCCTACGAGCAGTACTTC
CASSPASESYEQYF
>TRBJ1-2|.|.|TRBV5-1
TGCGCCAGCAGCAATCCACCGGGACACCAAAGGGGGTTTTTTGGCTACACCTTC
CASSNPPGHQRGFFGYTF
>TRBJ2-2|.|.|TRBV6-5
TGTGCCAGCAGTTACCGAGGAAAGGGGTCGCACCGGGAGCTGTTTTTT
CASSYRGKGSHRELFF
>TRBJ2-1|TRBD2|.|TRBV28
TGTGCCAGGGGCCTGGGGGCTAGCGGGATCTCTGGAAATGAGCAGTTCTTC
CARGLGASGISGNEQFF
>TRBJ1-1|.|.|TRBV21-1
TGTGCCAGCAGGGATAGACAGGGAAAGTCTTTAGGCACTGAAGCTTTCTTT
CASRDRQGKSLGTEAFF
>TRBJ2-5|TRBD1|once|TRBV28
TGTGCCAGCAGGGCGACAGGGGTAGAGACCCAGTACTTC
CASRATGVETQYF
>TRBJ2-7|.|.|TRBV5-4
TGTGCCAGCAGCCTGGCAGGGGCGAGCTCCTACGAGCAGTACTTC
CASSLAGASSYEQYF
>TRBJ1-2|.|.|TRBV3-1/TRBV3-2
TGTGCCAGCAGTCTCGGCAGCGCCATAGTCGGCTACACCTTC
CASSLGSAIVGYTF